The clone carrying this TCR beta chain appeared a single time. The antigen is undetermined. This record belongs to a study of T-cell reconstitution after alpha-beta-depleted transplantation in children. Study-wide points: After transplant, at about two months, alpha-beta T cells were reportedly derived from several hundred expanded graft clones.

V lost 4 bases and J lost 2, with 17 bases in between. This CDR3 comprises 15 residues. Looked up from germline, CDR1 is GTSNPN and CDR2 is SVGIG (reference sequence). This sample's TCRbeta library carried unique molecular identifier barcodes. TCRdb analysed the PCR reads with MiXCR anew, one entry per CDR3 protein. Altogether 500,000 to 600,000 distinct CDR3 sequences are present, 20% to 30% being singletons, with the ten largest covering under 45%. The source was PBMCs, collected before TCRalphabeta/CD19-depleted stem cell transplant. This TCR derives from a boy under two years old with Wiskott-Aldrich syndrome, due to receive a stem cell transplant. The chain employs TRBV30 and TRBJ1-2; D possibly corresponds to TRBD1 (5 bases). The CDR3 loop reads CAWNPMDTKNYGYTF. DNA for the CDR3: TGTGCCTGGAACCCAATGGACACCAAGAACTATGGCTACACCTTC.